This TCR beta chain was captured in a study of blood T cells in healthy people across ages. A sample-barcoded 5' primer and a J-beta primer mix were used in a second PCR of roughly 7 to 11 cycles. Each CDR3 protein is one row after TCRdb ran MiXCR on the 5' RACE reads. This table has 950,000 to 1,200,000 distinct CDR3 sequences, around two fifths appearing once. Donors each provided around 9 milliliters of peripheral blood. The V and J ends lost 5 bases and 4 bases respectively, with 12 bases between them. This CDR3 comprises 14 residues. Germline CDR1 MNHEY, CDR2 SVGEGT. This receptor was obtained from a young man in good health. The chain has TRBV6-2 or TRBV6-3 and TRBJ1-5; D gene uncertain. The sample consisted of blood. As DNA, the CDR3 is TGTGCCAGCAGTAGCGGGGTGATGAATCAGCCCCAGCATTTT. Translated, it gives CASSSGVMNQPQHF.